The 3 T cell receptor beta chains given below trace back to one sample, sequenced in a study of identical twins (dated by TCRdb to the mid-2010s). Library prep was done by 5' RACE. This sample was sequenced with an Illumina HiSeq 2000. TCRdb reran the public reads through fastp at Q25 and MiXCR, keeping productive beta chains. One record per CDR3 amino acid sequence lists the most common genes and DNA. For this sample the table gives 1.5 million to 2 million distinct CDR3 sequences, of which less than 35% were detected only once. The ten largest account for less than 0.35% of the sample. Sequenced: cord blood. Receptor source: a newborn girl in good health.

This clonotype was counted a few times. The rearrangement joins TRBV11-1 to TRBJ2-3; TRBD2 is a possible D gene (5 bases). CDR1 and CDR2 from the germline V gene are SGHAT and FQDESV (reference sequence). V lost 6 bases and J lost 6, with 16 bases in between. The CDR3 is made up of 14 amino acids. The CDR3 nucleotides read TGTGCCAGCAGTCCGGACTGGCTTAGGGATACGCAGTATTTT. Encoded protein: CASSPDWLRDTQYF.

The chain joins TRBV5-1 to TRBJ2-1; possible D gene TRBD2, 6 bases. The V end was cut by 1 base, the J end by 7 bases, with 12 bases between. The CDR3 extends over 14 amino acids. CDR1 is SGHRS, CDR2 YFSETQ, per germline. CDR3 residues: CASSLRLGWNEQFF. CDR3 coding DNA: TGCGCCAGCAGCTTGCGACTAGGGTGGAATGAGCAGTTCTTC.

This clonotype showed up just a few times. This chain links TRBV20-1 with TRBJ2-1, with 16 nucleotides matching TRBD2. CDR1 is DFQATT and CDR2 is SNEGSKA in the germline V gene (reference sequence). With 1 base clipped from V and 5 bases from J, the junction kept 5 bases outside the gene matches. The CDR3 is 17 residues long. This CDR3 is CSARVGTSGRVHNEQFF. The CDR3 nucleotides read TGCAGTGCTAGAGTCGGGACTAGCGGGAGGGTACACAATGAGCAGTTCTTC.